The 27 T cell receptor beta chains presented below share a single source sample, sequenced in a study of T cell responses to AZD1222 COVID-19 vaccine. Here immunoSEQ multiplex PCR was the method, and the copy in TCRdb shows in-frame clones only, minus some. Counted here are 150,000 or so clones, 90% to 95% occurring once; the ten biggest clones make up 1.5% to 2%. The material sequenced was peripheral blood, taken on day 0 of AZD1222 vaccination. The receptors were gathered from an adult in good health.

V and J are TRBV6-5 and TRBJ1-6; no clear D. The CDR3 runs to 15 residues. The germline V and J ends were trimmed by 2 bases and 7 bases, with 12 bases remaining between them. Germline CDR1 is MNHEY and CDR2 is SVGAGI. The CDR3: CASSYSYLGNSPLHF. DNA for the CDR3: TGTGCCAGCAGTTACAGCTACCTAGGGAATTCACCCCTCCACTTT.

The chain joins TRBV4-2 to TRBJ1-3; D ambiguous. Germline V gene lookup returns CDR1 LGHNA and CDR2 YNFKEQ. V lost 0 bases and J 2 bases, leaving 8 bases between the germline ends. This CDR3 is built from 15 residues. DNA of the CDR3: TGTGCCAGCAGCCAAGACGCGACGGCTGGAAACACCATATATTTT. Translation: CASSQDATAGNTIYF.

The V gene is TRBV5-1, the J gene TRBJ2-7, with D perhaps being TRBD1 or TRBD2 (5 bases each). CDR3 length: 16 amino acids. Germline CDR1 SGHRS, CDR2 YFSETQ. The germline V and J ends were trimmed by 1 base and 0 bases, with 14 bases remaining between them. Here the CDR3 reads CASSLNTGTPSYEQYF. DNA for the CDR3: TGCGCCAGCAGCTTGAATACCGGGACCCCCTCCTACGAGCAGTACTTC.

The CDR3 is CAISGTGGADYGYTF. The CDR3 nucleotides read TGTGCCATCAGTGGGACAGGGGGCGCGGACTATGGCTACACCTTC. The V call is TRBV10-3, the J call TRBJ1-2; 11 nucleotides agree with TRBD1. V dropped 4 bases and J dropped 3; count of bases not matched to a gene: 4. The germline gives CDR1 ENHRY, CDR2 SYGVKD. This CDR3 contains 15 residues.

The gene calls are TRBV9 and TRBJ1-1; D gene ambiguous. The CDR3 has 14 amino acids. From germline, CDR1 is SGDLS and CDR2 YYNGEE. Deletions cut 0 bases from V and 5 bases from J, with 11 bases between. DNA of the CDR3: TGTGCCAGCAGCGTAGGAGCGCAGAGTACTGAAGCTTTCTTT. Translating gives CASSVGAQSTEAFF.

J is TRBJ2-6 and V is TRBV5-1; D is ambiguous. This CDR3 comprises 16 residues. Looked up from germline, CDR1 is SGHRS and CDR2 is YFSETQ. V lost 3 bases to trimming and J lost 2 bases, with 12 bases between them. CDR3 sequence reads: CASSSRHVPGANVLTF. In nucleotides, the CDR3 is TGCGCCAGCAGCTCAAGACACGTCCCTGGGGCCAACGTCCTGACTTTC.

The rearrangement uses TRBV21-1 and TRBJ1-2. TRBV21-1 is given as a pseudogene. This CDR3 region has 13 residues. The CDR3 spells CASSLGKNYGYTF. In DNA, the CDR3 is TGTGCCAGCAGCTTAGGGAAGAACTATGGCTACACCTTC.

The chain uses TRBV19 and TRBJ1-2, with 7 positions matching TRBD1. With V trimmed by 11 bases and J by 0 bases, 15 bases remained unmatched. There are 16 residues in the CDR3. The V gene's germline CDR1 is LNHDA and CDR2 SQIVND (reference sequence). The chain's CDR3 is CAHQGGGGPANYGYTF. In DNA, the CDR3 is TGTGCCCACCAAGGGGGCGGGGGGCCAGCTAACTATGGCTACACCTTC.

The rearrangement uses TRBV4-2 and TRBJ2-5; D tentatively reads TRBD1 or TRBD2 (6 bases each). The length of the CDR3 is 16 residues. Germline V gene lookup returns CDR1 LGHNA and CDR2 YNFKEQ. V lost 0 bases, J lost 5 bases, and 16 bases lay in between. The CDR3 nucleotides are TGTGCCAGCAGCCAAGAAGCGTGGGGGGCGTGGGAGACCCAGTACTTC. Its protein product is CASSQEAWGAWETQYF.

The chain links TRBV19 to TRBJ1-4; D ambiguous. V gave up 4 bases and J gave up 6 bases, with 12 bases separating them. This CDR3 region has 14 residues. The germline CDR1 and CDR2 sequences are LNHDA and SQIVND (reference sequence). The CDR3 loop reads CASSTLEGDEKLFF. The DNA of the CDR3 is TGTGCCAGTAGTACACTGGAAGGCGATGAAAAACTGTTTTTT.

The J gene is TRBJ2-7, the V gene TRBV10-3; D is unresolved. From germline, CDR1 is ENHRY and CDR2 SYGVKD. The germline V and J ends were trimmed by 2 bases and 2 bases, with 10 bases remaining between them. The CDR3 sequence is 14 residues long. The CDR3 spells CAISEGSGAYEQYF. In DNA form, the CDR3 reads TGTGCCATCAGTGAGGGCAGTGGTGCCTACGAGCAGTACTTC.

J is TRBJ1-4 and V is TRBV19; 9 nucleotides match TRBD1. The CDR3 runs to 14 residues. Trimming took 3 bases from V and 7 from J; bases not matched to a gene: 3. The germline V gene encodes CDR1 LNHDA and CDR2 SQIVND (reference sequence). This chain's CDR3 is CASSMGTGFEKLFF. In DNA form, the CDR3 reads TGTGCCAGTAGTATGGGGACAGGGTTTGAAAAACTGTTTTTT.

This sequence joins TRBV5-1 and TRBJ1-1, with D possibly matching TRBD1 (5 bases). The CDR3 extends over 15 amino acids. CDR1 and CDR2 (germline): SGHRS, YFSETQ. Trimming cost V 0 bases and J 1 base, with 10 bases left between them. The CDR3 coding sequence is TGCGCCAGCAGCTTGGTTGGGGGTTCGAACACTGAAGCTTTCTTT. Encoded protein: CASSLVGGSNTEAFF.

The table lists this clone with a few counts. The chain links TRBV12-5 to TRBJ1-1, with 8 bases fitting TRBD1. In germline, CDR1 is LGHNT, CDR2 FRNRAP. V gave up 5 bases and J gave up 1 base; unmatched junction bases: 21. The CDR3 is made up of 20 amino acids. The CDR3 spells CASGPSTGEWSHIRNTEAFF. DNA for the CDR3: TGTGCTAGTGGTCCCTCGACAGGGGAGTGGTCTCACATACGGAACACTGAAGCTTTCTTT.

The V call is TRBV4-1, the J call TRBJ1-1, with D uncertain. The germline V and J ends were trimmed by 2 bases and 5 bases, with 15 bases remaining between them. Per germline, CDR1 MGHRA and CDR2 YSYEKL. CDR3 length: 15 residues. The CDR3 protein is CASSQQTDVRTEAFF. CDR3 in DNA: TGCGCCAGCAGCCAACAAACAGACGTACGGACTGAAGCTTTCTTT.

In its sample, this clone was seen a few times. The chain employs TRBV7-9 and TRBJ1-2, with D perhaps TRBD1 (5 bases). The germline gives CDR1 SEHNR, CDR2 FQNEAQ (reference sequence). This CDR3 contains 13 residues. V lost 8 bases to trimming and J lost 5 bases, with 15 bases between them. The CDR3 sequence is CASPGHDGYGYTF. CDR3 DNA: TGTGCCAGCCCTGGACACGACGGTTATGGCTACACCTTC.

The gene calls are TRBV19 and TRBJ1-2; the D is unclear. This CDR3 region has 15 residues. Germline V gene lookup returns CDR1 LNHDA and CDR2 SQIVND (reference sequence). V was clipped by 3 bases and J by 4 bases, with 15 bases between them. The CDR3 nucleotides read TGTGCCAGTAGTATCTATGTAATCCCATCCTATGGCTACACCTTC. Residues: CASSIYVIPSYGYTF.

The CDR3 DNA is TGTGCCAGCAGCTTAGTCCTCCCGGCGTACGAGCAGTACTTC. It codes for CASSLVLPAYEQYF. V usage is TRBV11-2 and J usage is TRBJ2-7, with unresolved D. V dropped 1 base and J dropped 4 bases, with 11 bases sitting between them. The CDR3 covers 14 residues. Looked up from germline, CDR1 is SGHAT and CDR2 is FQNNGV. The full variable domain, completed using reference TRBV11-2 and TRBJ2-7, is EAGVAQSPRYKIIEKRQSVAFWCNPISGHATLYWYQQILGQGPKLLIQFQNNGVVDDSQLPKDRFSAERLKGVDSTLKIQPAKLEDSAVYLCASSLVLPAYEQYFGPGTRLTVT.

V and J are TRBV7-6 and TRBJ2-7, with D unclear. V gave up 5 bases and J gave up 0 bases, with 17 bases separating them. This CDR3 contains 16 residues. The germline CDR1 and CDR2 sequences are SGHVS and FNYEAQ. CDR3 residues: CASSLGLATNSYEQYF. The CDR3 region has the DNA TGTGCCAGCAGCCTCGGGCTGGCTACAAACTCCTACGAGCAGTACTTC.

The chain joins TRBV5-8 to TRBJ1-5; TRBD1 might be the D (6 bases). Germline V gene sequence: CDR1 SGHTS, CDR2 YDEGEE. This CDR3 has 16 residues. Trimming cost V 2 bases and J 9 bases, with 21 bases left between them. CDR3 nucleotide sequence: TGTGCCAGCAGCTTATCAGGTTTACAGGGTGGGCGGCCCCAGCATTTT. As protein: CASSLSGLQGGRPQHF.

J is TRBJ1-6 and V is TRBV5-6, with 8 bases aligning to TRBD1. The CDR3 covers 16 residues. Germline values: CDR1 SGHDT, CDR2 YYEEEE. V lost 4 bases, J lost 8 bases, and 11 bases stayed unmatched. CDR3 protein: CASSPRTGYIYSPLHF. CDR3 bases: TGTGCCAGCAGCCCCCGGACAGGGTATATCTATTCACCCCTCCACTTT.

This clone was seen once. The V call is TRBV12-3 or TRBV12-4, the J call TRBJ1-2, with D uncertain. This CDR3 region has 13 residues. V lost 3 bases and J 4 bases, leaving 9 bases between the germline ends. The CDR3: CASSFTSFYGYTF. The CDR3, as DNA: TGTGCCAGCAGTTTTACTTCCTTCTATGGCTACACCTTC.

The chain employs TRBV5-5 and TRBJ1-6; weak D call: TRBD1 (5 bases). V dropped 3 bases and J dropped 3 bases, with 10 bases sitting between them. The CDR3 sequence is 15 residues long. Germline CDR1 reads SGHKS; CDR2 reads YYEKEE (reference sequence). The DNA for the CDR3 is TGTGCCAGCAGCTGGGGCATCGGCTATAATTCACCCCTCCACTTT. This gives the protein CASSWGIGYNSPLHF.

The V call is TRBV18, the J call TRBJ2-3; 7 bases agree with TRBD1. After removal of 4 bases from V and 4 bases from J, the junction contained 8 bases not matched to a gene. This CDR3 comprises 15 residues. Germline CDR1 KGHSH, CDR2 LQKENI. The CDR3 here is CASSRVLGGADTQYF. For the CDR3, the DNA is TGTGCCAGCTCACGGGTTTTAGGGGGCGCAGATACGCAGTATTTT.

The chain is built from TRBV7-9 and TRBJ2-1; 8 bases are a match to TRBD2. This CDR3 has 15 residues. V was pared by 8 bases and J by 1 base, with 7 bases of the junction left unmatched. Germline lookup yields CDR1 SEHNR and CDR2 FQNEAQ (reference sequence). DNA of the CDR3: TGTGCCAGCCAGGCGGGGGGCCCATCCTACAATGAGCAGTTCTTC. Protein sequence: CASQAGGPSYNEQFF.

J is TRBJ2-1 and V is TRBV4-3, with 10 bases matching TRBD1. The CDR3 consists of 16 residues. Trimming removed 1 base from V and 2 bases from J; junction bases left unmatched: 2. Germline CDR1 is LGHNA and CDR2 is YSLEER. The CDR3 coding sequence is TGCGCCAGCAGCCAAGCCGGGACAGGGGCCTACAATGAGCAGTTCTTC. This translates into CASSQAGTGAYNEQFF.

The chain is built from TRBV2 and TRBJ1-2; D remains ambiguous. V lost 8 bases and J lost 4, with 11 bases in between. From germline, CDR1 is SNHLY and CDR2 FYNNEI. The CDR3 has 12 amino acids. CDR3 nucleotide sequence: TGTGCCAGCCGGGCCTCCAGCTATGGCTACACCTTC. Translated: CASRASSYGYTF.